A selection of T cell receptor beta chains follows, all from one sample in a study of shared clonotypes between healthy human individuals. This table comes from immunoSEQ multiplex PCR, and its TCRdb copy is limited to in-frame clones, with some not included. The sample includes about 1.9 million clones, 93% seen only once; the top ten take approximately 1.6%. Sequenced sample: naive CD8+ T cells from PBMCs. These receptors all come from a man between 18 and 29 years old in good health. Some clones in this sample may be carry-over from other donors' samples. Both conserved end residues are part of each CDR3. Each record gives: CDR3 DNA, CDR3 protein, clone size, D gene, J gene, V gene. The D gene is left open where the match is weak. Not all rows give a size; the values are once, few, many and, for expanded clones, a class.

cdr3_nt: TGTGCCAGCAGCGTTACTAGCGGGAGGGCAAATATATACGGTGAGCAGTTCTTC; cdr3_aa: CASSVTSGRANIYGEQFF; clone_size: -; d_call: TRBD2; j_call: TRBJ2-1; v_call: TRBV9
cdr3_nt: TGTGCCAGCATGACGCAGAACTTTGGCTACACCTTC; cdr3_aa: CASMTQNFGYTF; clone_size: -; d_call: -; j_call: TRBJ1-2; v_call: TRBV27
cdr3_nt: TGTGCCAGCAGCTCGACAGGGGGCGCAGCAGATACGCAGTATTTT; cdr3_aa: CASSSTGGAADTQYF; clone_size: -; d_call: TRBD1; j_call: TRBJ2-3; v_call: TRBV6-5
cdr3_nt: TGTGCCAGCAGGGACGGGACAGGGGGAAGGAACGAGCAGTACTTC; cdr3_aa: CASRDGTGGRNEQYF; clone_size: -; d_call: TRBD1; j_call: TRBJ2-7; v_call: TRBV28
cdr3_nt: TGTGCCAGCACCTTCGGGACTAGCTCCTACAATGAGCAGTTCTTC; cdr3_aa: CASTFGTSSYNEQFF; clone_size: -; d_call: TRBD2; j_call: TRBJ2-1; v_call: TRBV7-2
cdr3_nt: TGTGCCAGCAGCCCACGTCCCGGGACAGGGATCAATCAGCCCCAGCATTTT; cdr3_aa: CASSPRPGTGINQPQHF; clone_size: -; d_call: TRBD1; j_call: TRBJ1-5; v_call: TRBV7-8
cdr3_nt: TGCGCCAGCAGCCAGTTCGCCGGGACAGGGGATCAGCCCCAGCATTTT; cdr3_aa: CASSQFAGTGDQPQHF; clone_size: -; d_call: TRBD1; j_call: TRBJ1-5; v_call: TRBV4-1
cdr3_nt: TGCGCCAGCAGCCGACTGACAGGGTTGGGCACCGGGGAGCTGTTTTTT; cdr3_aa: CASSRLTGLGTGELFF; clone_size: -; d_call: TRBD1; j_call: TRBJ2-2; v_call: TRBV4-1
cdr3_nt: TGCAGCGTAAGACTAGCGGGAGGCTACGAGCAGTACTTC; cdr3_aa: CSVRLAGGYEQYF; clone_size: -; d_call: TRBD2; j_call: TRBJ2-7; v_call: TRBV29-1
cdr3_nt: TGCGCCAGCAGCCAAGTGGGACAGGGATCGAGTGGCTACACCTTC; cdr3_aa: CASSQVGQGSSGYTF; clone_size: -; d_call: TRBD1; j_call: TRBJ1-2; v_call: TRBV4-1
cdr3_nt: TGTGCCAGCAGCTTATACGCCGAGCGGGGGAACAATGAGCAGTTCTTC; cdr3_aa: CASSLYAERGNNEQFF; clone_size: -; d_call: TRBD2; j_call: TRBJ2-1; v_call: TRBV13
cdr3_nt: TGTGCCAGCAGCATCGGGACAGGAAACTATGGCTACACCTTC; cdr3_aa: CASSIGTGNYGYTF; clone_size: -; d_call: TRBD1; j_call: TRBJ1-2; v_call: TRBV7-9
cdr3_nt: TGTGCCAGCAGCTTAGTCCCCGGAGGGGCCGCCACCTACGAGCAGTACTTC; cdr3_aa: CASSLVPGGAATYEQYF; clone_size: -; d_call: -; j_call: TRBJ2-7; v_call: TRBV7-9
cdr3_nt: TGTGCCAGCACCTCCTCTTTCCCCCCAGAGGGTCTTGGGGGCTACACCTTC; cdr3_aa: CASTSSFPPEGLGGYTF; clone_size: -; d_call: -; j_call: TRBJ1-2; v_call: TRBV27
cdr3_nt: TGTGCCAGCTCACCGGACAGGGGAAGCGGAGAGACCCAGTACTTC; cdr3_aa: CASSPDRGSGETQYF; clone_size: -; d_call: TRBD1; j_call: TRBJ2-5; v_call: TRBV18
cdr3_nt: TGTGCCAGTAGTAAACCCAATCAGCCCCAGCATTTT; cdr3_aa: CASSKPNQPQHF; clone_size: -; d_call: -; j_call: TRBJ1-5; v_call: TRBV19
cdr3_nt: TGTGCCAGCAGTTTACGGGGTGCCCAATGGGAGCAGTTCTTC; cdr3_aa: CASSLRGAQWEQFF; clone_size: -; d_call: -; j_call: TRBJ2-1; v_call: TRBV28
cdr3_nt: TGTGCCAGCAGCCTAAGACCGTCGAGGTACGAGCAGTACTTC; cdr3_aa: CASSLRPSRYEQYF; clone_size: -; d_call: -; j_call: TRBJ2-7; v_call: TRBV7-6
cdr3_nt: TGTGCCAGCAGCGTGTGGGACAAATCTAACTATGGCTACACCTTC; cdr3_aa: CASSVWDKSNYGYTF; clone_size: -; d_call: -; j_call: TRBJ1-2; v_call: TRBV5-8
cdr3_nt: TGTGCCAGCAGTGTTCGGACAGTAGACCCCTATGGCTACACCTTC; cdr3_aa: CASSVRTVDPYGYTF; clone_size: -; d_call: -; j_call: TRBJ1-2; v_call: TRBV2
cdr3_nt: TGTGCCAGCAGCCACAGTTCCTACAATGAGCAGTTCTTC; cdr3_aa: CASSHSSYNEQFF; clone_size: -; d_call: -; j_call: TRBJ2-1; v_call: TRBV7-9
cdr3_nt: TGTGCCAGCAGGGGGACAGGCTCTAACTATGGCTACACCTTC; cdr3_aa: CASRGTGSNYGYTF; clone_size: -; d_call: TRBD1; j_call: TRBJ1-2; v_call: TRBV9
cdr3_nt: TGTGCCAGCAGCGCCAGGGGTCCGCTCTACGAGCAGTACTTC; cdr3_aa: CASSARGPLYEQYF; clone_size: -; d_call: -; j_call: TRBJ2-7; v_call: TRBV7-2
cdr3_nt: TGTGCCAGCAGCCCGCGGACAGGGGGCATGGAGGACACTGAAGCTTTCTTT; cdr3_aa: CASSPRTGGMEDTEAFF; clone_size: few; d_call: TRBD1; j_call: TRBJ1-1; v_call: TRBV7-8
cdr3_nt: TGTGCCAGCAGCTTTGGGGGAATCTTCGAGCAGTACTTC; cdr3_aa: CASSFGGIFEQYF; clone_size: -; d_call: -; j_call: TRBJ2-7; v_call: TRBV7-9
cdr3_nt: TGTGCCAGCAGCGCCGTAACCGGGGAGCTGTTTTTT; cdr3_aa: CASSAVTGELFF; clone_size: -; d_call: -; j_call: TRBJ2-2; v_call: TRBV7-3
cdr3_nt: TGCGCCAGCAGCCCCCCAAGAGGGAACACTGAAGCTTTCTTT; cdr3_aa: CASSPPRGNTEAFF; clone_size: -; d_call: -; j_call: TRBJ1-1; v_call: TRBV4-1
cdr3_nt: TGTGCCAGCAGTTTAGGGCGGAATCAGCCCCAGCATTTT; cdr3_aa: CASSLGRNQPQHF; clone_size: few; d_call: -; j_call: TRBJ1-5; v_call: TRBV27